Listed below are T cell receptor beta chains from one sample, sequenced in a study of T cell responses to AZD1222 COVID-19 vaccine. Data came from immunoSEQ multiplex PCR; TCRdb stores just in-frame clones and leaves some out. The sample shows approximately 170,000 clones, approximately 94% of them seen only once. The sample was peripheral blood, taken 28 days after the second AZD1222 dose. The receptors were gathered from an adult who received the AZD1222 COVID-19 vaccine. CDR3s include the opening cysteine and the closing phenylalanine or tryptophan. Each record gives: D gene, V gene, clone size, J gene, CDR3 protein, CDR3 DNA. D genes are given only for firm matches. Not all rows give a size; the values are once, few, many and, for expanded clones, a class.

d_gene: NA; v_gene: TRBV19; abundance: NA; j_gene: TRBJ2-1; CDR3aa: CASSIDSPLYNEQFF; CDR3nt: TGTGCCAGTAGTATAGATAGTCCCCTTTACAATGAGCAGTTCTTC
d_gene: TRBD2; v_gene: TRBV6-2/TRBV6-3; abundance: NA; j_gene: TRBJ2-3; CDR3aa: CASSYSSGGTDTQYF; CDR3nt: TGTGCCAGCAGTTACTCAAGCGGGGGGACAGATACGCAGTATTTT
d_gene: NA; v_gene: TRBV12-3/TRBV12-4; abundance: NA; j_gene: TRBJ1-2; CDR3aa: CASSLRLRGGYTF; CDR3nt: TGTGCCAGCAGTTTGCGGCTAAGAGGTGGCTACACCTTC
d_gene: NA; v_gene: TRBV10-1; abundance: NA; j_gene: TRBJ1-1; CDR3aa: CASSESIRTEAFF; CDR3nt: TGCGCCAGCAGTGAGTCGATCAGGACTGAAGCTTTCTTT
d_gene: NA; v_gene: TRBV7-2; abundance: NA; j_gene: TRBJ2-7; CDR3aa: CASSFRDTSWEQYF; CDR3nt: TGTGCCAGCAGCTTCCGGGACACCTCTTGGGAGCAGTACTTC
d_gene: NA; v_gene: TRBV4-3; abundance: NA; j_gene: TRBJ2-5; CDR3aa: CASSQVGGHETQYF; CDR3nt: TGCGCCAGCAGCCAAGTGGGGGGTCATGAGACCCAGTACTTC
d_gene: NA; v_gene: TRBV7-9; abundance: NA; j_gene: TRBJ1-1; CDR3aa: CASSHTGRTEAFF; CDR3nt: TGTGCCAGCAGCCATACAGGGCGCACTGAAGCTTTCTTT
d_gene: TRBD1; v_gene: TRBV7-8; abundance: once; j_gene: TRBJ2-2; CDR3aa: CASSPRLGTARPGELFF; CDR3nt: TGTGCCAGCAGCCCCCGCCTCGGGACAGCTCGGCCAGGGGAGCTGTTTTTT
d_gene: NA; v_gene: TRBV7-8; abundance: NA; j_gene: TRBJ2-7; CDR3aa: CASSSNYEQYF; CDR3nt: TGTGCCAGCAGCTCCAACTACGAGCAGTACTTC
d_gene: NA; v_gene: TRBV5-1; abundance: NA; j_gene: TRBJ2-3; CDR3aa: CASSLGVAGTDTQYF; CDR3nt: TGCGCCAGCAGCTTGGGGGTAGCGGGCACAGATACGCAGTATTTT
d_gene: NA; v_gene: TRBV5-1; abundance: NA; j_gene: TRBJ2-6; CDR3aa: CASSLSGGALANVLTF; CDR3nt: TGCGCCAGCAGCCTCTCGGGCGGAGCTCTGGCCAACGTCCTGACTTTC
d_gene: NA; v_gene: TRBV6-5; abundance: NA; j_gene: TRBJ1-1; CDR3aa: CASRRGRDGDTEAFF; CDR3nt: TGTGCCAGCAGACGGGGGAGAGACGGGGACACTGAAGCTTTCTTT
d_gene: NA; v_gene: TRBV11-2; abundance: NA; j_gene: TRBJ2-1; CDR3aa: CASSLSGSYNEQFF; CDR3nt: TGTGCCAGCAGCTTGTCAGGCTCCTACAATGAGCAGTTCTTC
d_gene: NA; v_gene: TRBV27; abundance: NA; j_gene: TRBJ2-3; CDR3aa: CASSLWAGARTTDTQYF; CDR3nt: TGTGCCAGCAGTTTATGGGCAGGGGCTCGAACCACAGATACGCAGTATTTT
d_gene: NA; v_gene: TRBV21-1; abundance: NA; j_gene: TRBJ2-1; CDR3aa: CASSREREVKARNEQFF; CDR3nt: TGTGCCAGCAGCAGGGAGCGGGAGGTCAAGGCACGGAATGAGCAGTTCTTC
d_gene: TRBD1; v_gene: TRBV7-2; abundance: NA; j_gene: TRBJ1-2; CDR3aa: CASSRGQGAYGYTF; CDR3nt: TGTGCCAGCAGCCGGGGACAGGGGGCTTATGGCTACACCTTC